The 7 T cell receptor beta chains presented below share a single source sample, sequenced in a study of response to subunit inactivated influenza vaccine. TCRdb redid the calling of the RT-PCR reads with MiXCR, one entry per CDR3 protein. The sample lists over 750,000 distinct CDR3 sequences; 21% were seen once. The sequences come from PBMCs from blood, collected roughly 5 days after vaccination. The origin of the receptors is a man in his fifties who received an inactivated influenza vaccine.

CDR3 DNA sequence: TGCAGCGTTGAAGATCCCGGGAGCTCCTACGAGCAGTACTTC. It specifies CSVEDPGSSYEQYF. V gene TRBV29-1 combines with J gene TRBJ2-7, with a tentative D call TRBD2 (6 bases). CDR1 is SQVTM, CDR2 ANQGSEA, per germline. Deletions cut 0 bases from V and 0 bases from J, with 9 bases between. The CDR3 has 14 amino acids.

V is TRBV6-2 or TRBV6-3 and J is TRBJ1-5, with TRBD1 identical over 7 bases. V lost 6 bases and J lost 2; bases outside the gene matches: 7. Looked up from germline, CDR1 is MNHEY and CDR2 is SVGEGT. This CDR3 is built from 15 residues. The CDR3 DNA sequence: TGTGCCAGCAGCTATCGGACAGGCCGCAATCAGCCCCAGCATTTT. It yields the protein CASSYRTGRNQPQHF.

J is TRBJ2-2 and V is TRBV7-9; maybe TRBD1 (5 bases). The V end lost 2 bases, the J end lost 11 bases, and 15 bases lay between the germline ends. The CDR3 length is 14 residues. Germline CDR1 reads SEHNR; CDR2 reads FQNEAQ (reference sequence). The CDR3 spells CASSLRGPFFELFF. For the CDR3, the DNA is TGTGCCAGCAGCTTAAGGGGCCCCTTCTTCGAGCTGTTTTTT.

As DNA, the CDR3 is TGCAGTGCTAGTGGCTCCGGGGGAGATTCTCTAAACGAGCAGTACTTC. It codes for CSASGSGGDSLNEQYF. The gene calls are TRBV20-1 and TRBJ2-7; D perhaps matches TRBD2 (6 bases). Trimming took off 3 bases at V and 5 bases at J, with 23 bases between the two ends. The germline CDR1 and CDR2 sequences are DFQATT and SNEGSKA (reference sequence). This CDR3 comprises 16 residues.

The rearrangement links TRBV15 to TRBJ2-1; D may be TRBD1 or TRBD2 (5 bases each). This CDR3 spans 11 amino acids. The germline CDR1 and CDR2 sequences are LNHNV and YYDKDF (reference sequence). V lost 1 base, J lost 13 bases, and 8 bases lay in between. CDR3 in amino acids: CATSRGDRQFF. Written as DNA, the CDR3 is TGTGCCACCAGCAGAGGGGACCGACAGTTCTTC.

V and J are TRBV10-3 and TRBJ2-1; no clear D. This CDR3 contains 13 residues. V lost 4 bases, J lost 3 bases, and 7 bases lay in between. The germline gives CDR1 ENHRY, CDR2 SYGVKD. CDR3 amino acids: CAISGRDYNEQFF. The DNA for the CDR3 is TGTGCCATCAGTGGTAGGGACTACAATGAGCAGTTCTTC.

The chain carries TRBV20-1 and TRBJ2-6; no clear D. The germline CDR1 and CDR2 sequences are DFQATT and SNEGSKA (reference sequence). V was shortened by 2 bases and J by 0 bases, with 11 bases between the two germline ends. CDR3 length equals 16 residues. CDR3 region: CSARSAQHSGANVLTF. The DNA of the CDR3 is TGCAGTGCTAGAAGCGCCCAACACTCTGGGGCCAACGTCCTGACTTTC.